These T cell receptor beta chains were read from a single sample in a study of blood T cell repertoires in COVID-19. Sequencing was performed with immunoSEQ multiplex PCR; in TCRdb, only in-frame clones are kept and a portion is missing. The table shows 83,000 or so clones, with over 70% occurring only once. The sequenced sample consisted of peripheral blood. The receptors here all came from an elderly woman with acute or convalescent COVID-19. The CDR3 runs from the conserved cysteine through the conserved F or W. D genes are given only for firm matches. Where a row states a size, it is once, few, many or the class of an expanded clone; other rows omit it.

V: TRBV19; D: -; size: -; J: TRBJ2-3; length: 14; CDR3: CASSSPGSTDTQYF; DNA: TGTGCCAGTAGTTCCCCAGGAAGCACAGATACGCAGTATTTT
V: TRBV6-5; D: -; size: -; J: TRBJ2-3; length: 13; CDR3: CASSFRATDTQYF; DNA: TGTGCCAGCAGTTTCAGGGCAACAGATACGCAGTATTTT
V: TRBV7-3; D: TRBD2; size: -; J: TRBJ2-3; length: 16; CDR3: CASSENPGTRGDTQYF; DNA: TGTGCCAGCAGCGAAAACCCTGGGACTAGAGGAGATACGCAGTATTTT
V: TRBV3-1/TRBV3-2; D: TRBD2; size: once; J: TRBJ2-1; length: 16; CDR3: CASSQEKSGTYNEQFF; DNA: TGTGCCAGCAGCCAAGAGAAGAGCGGGACCTACAATGAGCAGTTCTTC
V: TRBV4-3; D: -; size: -; J: TRBJ2-7; length: 13; CDR3: CASSPRVHDEQYF; DNA: TGCGCCAGCAGTCCCAGGGTCCACGACGAGCAGTACTTC
V: TRBV2; D: TRBD2; size: -; J: TRBJ2-5; length: 18; CDR3: CASSELRAGAGYQETQYF; DNA: TGTGCCAGCAGTGAATTGCGGGCAGGAGCGGGGTACCAAGAGACCCAGTACTTC
V: TRBV19; D: -; size: -; J: TRBJ1-2; length: 13; CDR3: CASSMTLTGGYTF; DNA: TGTGCCAGTAGTATGACTTTAACAGGGGGCTACACCTTC
V: TRBV18; D: -; size: few; J: TRBJ1-2; length: 13; CDR3: CASSPERAGGYTF; DNA: TGTGCCAGCTCACCAGAGAGAGCGGGCGGCTACACCTTC
V: TRBV11-2; D: -; size: -; J: TRBJ2-1; length: 14; CDR3: CASSRWTEDNEQFF; DNA: TGTGCCAGCAGCCGCTGGACGGAGGACAATGAGCAGTTCTTC
V: TRBV20-1; D: TRBD1; size: -; J: TRBJ1-5; length: 14; CDR3: CSASVGTGYQPQHF; DNA: TGCAGTGCTAGTGTTGGGACAGGGTATCAGCCCCAGCATTTT
V: TRBV12-3/TRBV12-4; D: -; size: -; J: TRBJ1-1; length: 12; CDR3: CASTLGGTEAFF; DNA: TGTGCCAGCACCCTAGGGGGAACTGAAGCTTTCTTT
V: TRBV2; D: -; size: -; J: TRBJ2-7; length: 14; CDR3: CASLLQGNPHEQYF; DNA: TGTGCCAGCCTTCTCCAGGGTAACCCCCACGAGCAGTACTTC
V: TRBV6-6; D: -; size: few; J: TRBJ2-7; length: 15; CDR3: CASSSYDSLSYEQYF; DNA: TGTGCCAGCAGTTCTTATGACAGCCTCTCCTACGAGCAGTACTTC
V: TRBV6-1; D: -; size: -; J: TRBJ1-6; length: 15; CDR3: CASSEAQSGRSPLHF; DNA: TGTGCCAGCAGTGAAGCGCAGAGCGGGAGATCACCCCTCCACTTT
V: TRBV5-6; D: -; size: -; J: TRBJ1-1; length: 14; CDR3: CASSRRQRSTEAFF; DNA: TGTGCCAGCAGCCGTCGACAGAGATCCACTGAAGCTTTCTTT
V: TRBV7-9; D: -; size: few; J: TRBJ2-7; length: 18; CDR3: CASSPAWGGFSRSYEQYF; DNA: TGTGCCAGCAGCCCCGCGTGGGGGGGCTTTTCTAGGTCCTACGAGCAGTACTTC
V: TRBV5-4; D: -; size: -; J: TRBJ1-2; length: 14; CDR3: CASSSQGNPRGYTF; DNA: TGTGCCAGCAGCTCACAGGGAAATCCGCGGGGCTACACCTTC
V: TRBV4-2; D: -; size: -; J: TRBJ2-5; length: 14; CDR3: CASSQAGAQETQYF; DNA: TGTGCCAGCAGCCAGGCGGGGGCCCAAGAGACCCAGTACTTC
V: TRBV7-2; D: -; size: -; J: TRBJ2-2; length: 13; CDR3: CASSLAGSGELFF; DNA: TGTGCCAGCAGCTTAGCGGGCTCCGGGGAGCTGTTTTTT
V: TRBV7-2; D: -; size: once; J: TRBJ2-5; length: 14; CDR3: CASSFDRQRRTQYF; DNA: TGTGCCAGCAGCTTTGACAGGCAGCGGAGAACCCAGTACTTC
V: TRBV6-5; D: -; size: many; J: TRBJ1-5; length: 15; CDR3: CASSYSSTGGQPQHF; DNA: TGTGCCAGCAGTTACTCTTCTACAGGCGGTCAGCCCCAGCATTTT
V: TRBV15; D: -; size: few; J: TRBJ2-1; length: 12; CDR3: CATSRDSYEQFF; DNA: TGTGCCACCAGCAGGGACTCCTATGAGCAGTTCTTC
V: TRBV6-2/TRBV6-3; D: TRBD1; size: -; J: TRBJ1-5; length: 15; CDR3: CASSYSPQGNQPQHF; DNA: TGTGCCAGCAGTTACAGCCCACAGGGGAATCAGCCCCAGCATTTT
V: TRBV30; D: -; size: -; J: TRBJ1-3; length: 12; CDR3: CAWNRAGNTIYF; DNA: TGTGCCTGGAACAGGGCTGGAAACACCATATATTTT
V: TRBV5-1; D: TRBD1; size: few; J: TRBJ1-2; length: 14; CDR3: CASSLSRGERGYTF; DNA: TGCGCCAGCAGCTTGTCCAGGGGGGAGCGGGGCTACACCTTC
V: TRBV19; D: TRBD1; size: -; J: TRBJ2-5; length: 15; CDR3: CASSRRDSSRGTQYF; DNA: TGTGCCAGTAGTAGAAGGGACAGCTCCAGGGGGACCCAGTACTTC
V: TRBV5-1; D: -; size: -; J: TRBJ1-6; length: 14; CDR3: CASSLGGGVSPLHF; DNA: TGCGCCAGCAGCTTGGGTGGGGGGGTTTCACCCCTCCACTTT
V: TRBV28; D: -; size: -; J: TRBJ2-5; length: 13; CDR3: CASNREGGETQYF; DNA: TGTGCCAGCAACAGAGAGGGTGGAGAGACCCAGTACTTC
V: TRBV3-1/TRBV3-2; D: TRBD2; size: -; J: TRBJ2-1; length: 14; CDR3: CASRLGTSGKEQFF; DNA: TGTGCCAGCAGGCTAGGGACTAGCGGGAAAGAGCAGTTCTTC
V: TRBV29-1; D: TRBD1; size: -; J: TRBJ1-2; length: 14; CDR3: CSVAHQGASNGYTF; DNA: TGCAGCGTTGCTCATCAGGGGGCGTCGAATGGCTACACCTTC
V: TRBV19; D: -; size: -; J: TRBJ1-6; length: 15; CDR3: CASMRTGQTNSPLHF; DNA: TGTGCCAGTATGAGGACGGGACAAACGAATTCACCCCTCCACTTT
V: TRBV7-2; D: TRBD2; size: -; J: TRBJ2-7; length: 14; CDR3: CASSRGGPQDEQYF; DNA: TGTGCCAGCAGCCGGGGGGGGCCACAGGACGAGCAGTACTTC
V: TRBV5-1; D: -; size: -; J: TRBJ1-6; length: 16; CDR3: CASSLRGPREGSPLHF; DNA: TGCGCCAGCAGCTTGAGGGGTCCCAGGGAAGGCTCACCCCTCCACTTT
V: TRBV28; D: -; size: -; J: TRBJ1-3; length: 16; CDR3: CASSSTGEISGNTIYF; DNA: TGTGCCAGCAGTTCAACGGGGGAAATTTCTGGAAACACCATATATTTT
V: TRBV7-2; D: -; size: -; J: TRBJ2-7; length: 15; CDR3: CASSLYPTGTYEQYF; DNA: TGTGCCAGCAGCTTATATCCGACAGGTACCTACGAGCAGTACTTC
V: TRBV18; D: -; size: -; J: TRBJ1-1; length: 13; CDR3: CASSGGGDTEAFF; DNA: TGTGCCAGCTCTGGGGGGGGTGACACTGAAGCTTTCTTT
V: TRBV11-3; D: TRBD2; size: -; J: TRBJ2-3; length: 18; CDR3: CASSLGATSGSSTDTQYF; DNA: TGTGCCAGCAGCTTAGGGGCGACTAGCGGGAGTTCCACAGATACGCAGTATTTT
V: TRBV27; D: TRBD1; size: few; J: TRBJ2-7; length: 15; CDR3: CASSRLGTGLYEQYF; DNA: TGTGCCAGCAGCCGCTTAGGGACAGGGCTCTACGAGCAGTACTTC
V: TRBV3-1/TRBV3-2; D: TRBD2; size: -; J: TRBJ2-2; length: 15; CDR3: CASSLTSGPTGELFF; DNA: TGTGCCAGCAGCCTGACTAGCGGGCCGACCGGGGAGCTGTTTTTT
V: TRBV18; D: -; size: -; J: TRBJ2-5; length: 14; CDR3: CASSPNELQETQYF; DNA: TGTGCCAGCTCACCAAATGAGTTACAGGAGACCCAGTACTTC
V: TRBV3-1/TRBV3-2; D: -; size: -; J: TRBJ1-2; length: 13; CDR3: CASILVGDYGYTF; DNA: TGTGCCAGCATATTGGTAGGGGACTATGGCTACACCTTC
V: TRBV10-3; D: TRBD1; size: -; J: TRBJ1-2; length: 13; CDR3: CAITSQGDYGYTF; DNA: TGTGCCATCACTTCTCAGGGGGACTATGGCTACACCTTC
V: TRBV5-8; D: -; size: -; J: TRBJ2-5; length: 12; CDR3: CASSLDDRDQYF; DNA: TGTGCCAGCAGCTTGGACGACCGGGATCAGTACTTC
V: TRBV30; D: -; size: -; J: TRBJ2-7; length: 17; CDR3: CAWSVSRGRGVKNEQYF; DNA: TGTGCCTGGAGTGTTTCCCGGGGCAGGGGAGTTAAGAACGAGCAGTACTTC
V: TRBV3-1/TRBV3-2; D: TRBD1; size: -; J: TRBJ1-2; length: 13; CDR3: CASRQGGNYGYTF; DNA: TGTGCCAGCCGACAGGGGGGAAACTATGGCTACACCTTC
V: TRBV19; D: TRBD1; size: once; J: TRBJ1-5; length: 18; CDR3: CASSTGTGLFRSGQPQHF; DNA: TGTGCCAGTAGCACCGGGACAGGTCTTTTTAGGAGTGGTCAGCCCCAGCATTTT
V: TRBV7-9; D: -; size: -; J: TRBJ2-3; length: 11; CDR3: CASTEAHTQYF; DNA: TGTGCCAGCACCGAGGCCCATACGCAGTATTTT
V: TRBV10-3; D: TRBD2; size: -; J: TRBJ2-7; length: 14; CDR3: CAIRRAGGPYEQYF; DNA: TGTGCCATCAGGAGAGCGGGAGGGCCCTACGAGCAGTACTTC
V: TRBV19; D: TRBD2; size: -; J: TRBJ2-1; length: 15; CDR3: CASSPGTSGYNEQFF; DNA: TGTGCCAGTAGTCCCGGGACTAGCGGGTACAATGAGCAGTTCTTC
V: TRBV28; D: -; size: once; J: TRBJ2-7; length: 14; CDR3: CASSFDRGSYEQYF; DNA: TGTGCCAGCAGTTTTGATAGGGGATCCTACGAGCAGTACTTC
V: TRBV7-9; D: TRBD1; size: -; J: TRBJ1-2; length: 16; CDR3: CASSLHLTGEGVGYTF; DNA: TGTGCCAGCAGCCTCCATTTGACAGGGGAGGGTGTTGGCTACACCTTC
V: TRBV2; D: -; size: -; J: TRBJ1-5; length: 16; CDR3: CASSEGIPGYNQPQHF; DNA: TGTGCCAGCAGTGAAGGTATCCCAGGGTACAATCAGCCCCAGCATTTT
V: TRBV7-9; D: TRBD2; size: few; J: TRBJ2-7; length: 16; CDR3: CASSARTSGATYEQYF; DNA: TGTGCCAGCAGCGCCCGGACTAGCGGGGCTACCTACGAGCAGTACTTC